The text below deals with one T cell receptor beta chain. Its target is not known. The sample providers were healthy Caucasian people from Russia, aged roughly 6 to 90. A second PCR of roughly 6 to 12 cycles used a sample-barcoded 5' primer and a J-beta primer mix. Each cDNA molecule was tagged by a template-switch adaptor with 12 random nucleotides. MiXCR, applied by TCRdb to the 5' RACE reads, yields one record per CDR3 protein. This sample carries approximately 1.5 million distinct CDR3 sequences, 35% to 45% of them seen once, and the ten largest clones take over 3.5%. The sample originates from a study of blood T cells in healthy people across ages. General observations from the study: Higher diversity, along with more naive CD4+ cells, distinguished long-lived donors from aged donors.

Sequencing used blood. The sequence was collected from a woman in her late teens or twenties in good health.

The CDR3 DNA follows: TGTGCCAGCAGCTTAGCACCTAGCGGGACAGGACACGAGCAGTACTTC. Its translation: CASSLAPSGTGHEQYF. J is TRBJ2-7 and V is TRBV7-2, with a tentative D call TRBD2 (9 bases). The V end was cut by 0 bases, the J end by 5 bases, with 17 bases between. The CDR3 extends over 16 amino acids. Looked up from germline, CDR1 is SGHTA and CDR2 is FQGNSA.